Listed below are T cell receptor beta chains from one sample, sequenced in a study of molecular identifiers for immune sequencing clone quantification. TCRdb called the PCR reads again in MiXCR, with one record for every CDR3 protein. There are approximately 630,000 distinct CDR3 sequences in the sample; roughly 25% occur only once, and 0.78% lies in the top ten. The specimen sequenced was naive CD8+ T cells from blood, with Jurkat cell RNA spiked in. These receptors all come from a human donor in good health. Some libraries in this study had Jurkat cell RNA spiked in. The CDR3 runs from the conserved cysteine through the conserved F or W. Fields, in order: J gene, clone size, V gene, D gene, CDR3 DNA, CDR3 protein. D genes are given only for firm matches. A row's size may be missing; if present it is once, few, many or a size class.

j_gene: TRBJ2-1
abundance: few
v_gene: TRBV30
d_gene: -
CDR3nt: TGTGCCTGGACCAGCGAGGAGCAGTTCTTC
CDR3aa: CAWTSEEQFF

j_gene: TRBJ1-2
abundance: -
v_gene: TRBV19
d_gene: TRBD1
CDR3nt: TGTGCCAGTAGTAATGGACAGGGAGCTTTTGGCTACACCTTC
CDR3aa: CASSNGQGAFGYTF

j_gene: TRBJ1-1
abundance: many
v_gene: TRBV12-3/TRBV12-4
d_gene: -
CDR3nt: TGTGCCAGCAGCCCCACAATTGGGGGCTCTGAAGCTTTCTTT
CDR3aa: CASSPTIGGSEAFF

j_gene: TRBJ2-7
abundance: -
v_gene: TRBV4-1
d_gene: TRBD1
CDR3nt: TGCGCCAGCAGCCACTCGACAGGGGGTTACGAGCAGTACTTC
CDR3aa: CASSHSTGGYEQYF

j_gene: TRBJ1-5
abundance: many
v_gene: TRBV24-1
d_gene: -
CDR3nt: TGTGCCACCTCCGAGGGGGGTCATCAGCCCCAGCATTTT
CDR3aa: CATSEGGHQPQHF

j_gene: TRBJ2-2
abundance: few
v_gene: TRBV19
d_gene: -
CDR3nt: TGTGCCAGTAGTATGACCGCTAGCGAGTGGTTCGGGGAGCTGTTTTTT
CDR3aa: CASSMTASEWFGELFF

j_gene: TRBJ1-5
abundance: many
v_gene: TRBV5-5
d_gene: TRBD1
CDR3nt: TGTGCCAGCAGCTTACTGACGACAGGGTTTCAGCCCCAGCATTTT
CDR3aa: CASSLLTTGFQPQHF

j_gene: TRBJ2-7
abundance: many
v_gene: TRBV4-1
d_gene: -
CDR3nt: TGCGCCAGCAGCCACGCCCCGGGACCGCTGAACGAGCAGTACTTC
CDR3aa: CASSHAPGPLNEQYF

j_gene: TRBJ2-5
abundance: many
v_gene: TRBV13
d_gene: -
CDR3nt: TGTGCCAGCAGCTCCGTCGAAGGGGAAAGAAAAGAGACCCAGTACTTC
CDR3aa: CASSSVEGERKETQYF

j_gene: TRBJ1-2
abundance: many
v_gene: TRBV5-6
d_gene: TRBD1
CDR3nt: TGTGCCAGCAGCTTGGTCAGGGGGCGCTTGGAGGACTATGGCTACACCTTC
CDR3aa: CASSLVRGRLEDYGYTF

j_gene: TRBJ2-7
abundance: few
v_gene: TRBV20-1
d_gene: TRBD2
CDR3nt: TGCAGTGCTAGAGAGGGGCTAGCGGGAGAAATAGGGTACGAGCAGTACTTC
CDR3aa: CSAREGLAGEIGYEQYF

j_gene: TRBJ2-1
abundance: -
v_gene: TRBV23-1
d_gene: -
CDR3nt: TGCGCCAGCAGTCAAACAACCCGTGGGCGGGGAGTCAAAGAAGGAAATGAGCAGTTCTTC
CDR3aa: CASSQTTRGRGVKEGNEQFF

j_gene: TRBJ1-6
abundance: few
v_gene: TRBV19
d_gene: -
CDR3nt: TGTGCCAGTAGTACCCTCCGGGATTCACCCCTCCACTTT
CDR3aa: CASSTLRDSPLHF

j_gene: TRBJ2-7
abundance: few
v_gene: TRBV7-6
d_gene: -
CDR3nt: TGTGCCAGCAGCTTTGGGGAATCCTACGAGCAGTACTTC
CDR3aa: CASSFGESYEQYF

j_gene: TRBJ2-2
abundance: -
v_gene: TRBV5-3
d_gene: -
CDR3nt: TGTGCCAGCAGCTTGGGAAACACGATTGGGGAGGAGCTGTTTTTT
CDR3aa: CASSLGNTIGEELFF

j_gene: TRBJ2-3
abundance: few
v_gene: TRBV30
d_gene: TRBD2
CDR3nt: TGTGCCTGGAGTTATATAGCGGGGGGGCAAACAGATACGCAGTATTTT
CDR3aa: CAWSYIAGGQTDTQYF

j_gene: TRBJ2-7
abundance: few
v_gene: TRBV6-5
d_gene: -
CDR3nt: TGTGCCAGCAGTTACAAGGACAGTGCTTCCTACGAGCAGTACTTC
CDR3aa: CASSYKDSASYEQYF

j_gene: TRBJ2-3
abundance: many
v_gene: TRBV6-2/TRBV6-3
d_gene: -
CDR3nt: TGTGCCAGCTCCCTCCGACTTCGAGATACGCAGTATTTT
CDR3aa: CASSLRLRDTQYF

j_gene: TRBJ2-7
abundance: many
v_gene: TRBV20-1
d_gene: TRBD1
CDR3nt: TGCAGTGCTAGAGAGACAGGGGTCTACGAGCAGTACTTC
CDR3aa: CSARETGVYEQYF

j_gene: TRBJ2-6
abundance: -
v_gene: TRBV7-6
d_gene: TRBD1
CDR3nt: TGTGCCAGCAGCTCCCGGACAGGGGCTGGGGCCAACGTCCTGACTTTC
CDR3aa: CASSSRTGAGANVLTF

j_gene: TRBJ2-7
abundance: many
v_gene: TRBV4-3
d_gene: -
CDR3nt: TGCGCCAGCAGCCAAGATGTCGGGTACGAGCAGTACTTC
CDR3aa: CASSQDVGYEQYF

j_gene: TRBJ2-7
abundance: -
v_gene: TRBV6-5
d_gene: -
CDR3nt: TGTGCCAGCAGTTACTCCCTTAGGGGCGAGCAGCACTTC
CDR3aa: CASSYSLRGEQHF

j_gene: TRBJ2-3
abundance: few
v_gene: TRBV9
d_gene: -
CDR3nt: TGTGCCAGCAGCCCGGGACCGGACGTAATAGCAGATACGCAGTATTTT
CDR3aa: CASSPGPDVIADTQYF

j_gene: TRBJ2-3
abundance: -
v_gene: TRBV7-9
d_gene: TRBD2
CDR3nt: TGTGCCAGCAGCTTAGTTGGGGCACTCCAAGCGGGGGCCCCCGCAGATACGCAGTATTTT
CDR3aa: CASSLVGALQAGAPADTQYF

j_gene: TRBJ2-3
abundance: many
v_gene: TRBV20-1
d_gene: -
CDR3nt: TGCAGTGCTACGGGAAAGTACCTAAACACAGATACGCAGTATTTT
CDR3aa: CSATGKYLNTDTQYF

j_gene: TRBJ2-6
abundance: -
v_gene: TRBV6-2/TRBV6-3
d_gene: -
CDR3nt: TGTGCCAGCAGTTACGCCATAGGGGCTGGGGCCAACGTCCTGACTTTC
CDR3aa: CASSYAIGAGANVLTF

j_gene: TRBJ2-5
abundance: many
v_gene: TRBV7-9
d_gene: -
CDR3nt: TGTGCCAGCAGCTTGCCTCTAGGGGAGGAGACCCAGTACTTC
CDR3aa: CASSLPLGEETQYF

j_gene: TRBJ1-6
abundance: -
v_gene: TRBV27
d_gene: TRBD1
CDR3nt: TGTGCCAGCAATGACCGGCAGGGGGCTAATTCACCCCTCCACTTT
CDR3aa: CASNDRQGANSPLHF

j_gene: TRBJ2-4
abundance: many
v_gene: TRBV20-1
d_gene: -
CDR3nt: TGCAGTTCTGAAGGGTACAACATTCAGTACTTC
CDR3aa: CSSEGYNIQYF

j_gene: TRBJ2-3
abundance: -
v_gene: TRBV11-2
d_gene: TRBD2
CDR3nt: TGTGCCCGCAGCGCGGGGGCGGGGGGGCCGTTTTTTGATACGCAGTATTTT
CDR3aa: CARSAGAGGPFFDTQYF

j_gene: TRBJ1-1
abundance: once
v_gene: TRBV12-3/TRBV12-4
d_gene: -
CDR3nt: TGTGCCAGCAGTTTTCTTGGGTACACGAACACTGAAGCTTTCTTT
CDR3aa: CASSFLGYTNTEAFF

j_gene: TRBJ2-7
abundance: few
v_gene: TRBV19
d_gene: -
CDR3nt: TGTGCCAGTAGTCCCTATTCCCTGAATACCTACGAGCAGTACTTC
CDR3aa: CASSPYSLNTYEQYF

j_gene: TRBJ1-1
abundance: -
v_gene: TRBV6-1
d_gene: -
CDR3nt: TGTGCCAGCAGTGAAGCGCCCGCTTGGCAGCTTAACACTGAAGCTTTCTTT
CDR3aa: CASSEAPAWQLNTEAFF

j_gene: TRBJ2-2
abundance: -
v_gene: TRBV19
d_gene: -
CDR3nt: TGTGCCAGTAGTACACAGGAAATTGGGGGCACCGGGGAGCTGTTTTTT
CDR3aa: CASSTQEIGGTGELFF

j_gene: TRBJ2-7
abundance: -
v_gene: TRBV6-2/TRBV6-3
d_gene: -
CDR3nt: TGTGCCAGCAGTACCCGACAGGTTTTGTACGAGCGGTACTTC
CDR3aa: CASSTRQVLYERYF